This entry lists 17 T cell receptor beta chains sequenced from one sample in a study of T cell changes during pregnancy in multiple sclerosis (dated by TCRdb to between 2019 and 2020). The protocol used for the library was the immunoSEQ multiplex PCR assay. TCRdb provides this immuneACCESS table in a form limited to in-frame rearrangements. Some clones are lacking; in checked studies, under half of them reflect an unresolved V gene, and why the rest are absent is not known. This sample has tens of thousands of clones in its table, and about 91% of those were observed once. The top ten constitute about 0.85% of the sample. Specimen: peripheral blood, collected before pregnancy. The source of these receptors is a female donor with multiple sclerosis, enrolled in a pregnancy study.

The chain combines TRBV27 with TRBJ1-1; D is possibly TRBD1 (6 bases). This CDR3 has 15 amino acids. Trimming shortened V by 3 bases and J by 2 bases, and 13 bases separated the two germline ends. CDR1 and CDR2 from the germline V gene are MNHEY and SMNVEV (reference sequence). CDR3 DNA sequence: TGTGCCAGCAGTTTTTGGACCGGGACAAACACTGAAGCTTTCTTT. Translating it yields CASSFWTGTNTEAFF.

The chain combines TRBV4-1 with TRBJ1-5, with D hard to call. V was cut by 1 base and J by 6 bases, with 10 bases left in between. This CDR3 region has 14 residues. In germline, CDR1 is MGHRA, CDR2 YSYEKL. The CDR3 DNA reads TGCGCCAGCAGCCAAGGGGTTGGCGGTCAGCCCCAGCATTTT. Protein product: CASSQGVGGQPQHF.

V usage is TRBV2 and J usage is TRBJ1-5; TRBD1 aligns across 8 bases. This CDR3 is 13 amino acids long. Losses at the gene ends were 4 bases for V and 6 bases for J; bases not matched to a gene: 2. CDR1 is SNHLY and CDR2 is FYNNEI in the germline V gene. DNA of the CDR3: TGTGCCAGCAGTGGGACAGGGAGTCAGCCCCAGCATTTT. This encodes CASSGTGSQPQHF. Filled out from reference TRBV2 and TRBJ1-5, the complete variable domain reads EPEVTQTPSHQVTQMGQEVILRCVPISNHLYFYWYRQILGQKVEFLVSFYNNEISEKSEIFDDQFSVERPDGSNFTLKIRSTKLEDSAMYFCASSGTGSQPQHFGDGTRLSIL.

This rearrangement joins TRBV19 to TRBJ2-6; D might be TRBD2 (6 bases). V dropped 3 bases and J dropped 4 bases, with 16 bases sitting between them. This CDR3 is built from 17 residues. Germline assignment: CDR1 LNHDA and CDR2 SQIVND (reference sequence). The CDR3 here is CASSIPRRAGGANVLTF. The DNA of the CDR3 is TGTGCCAGTAGTATCCCTAGGAGGGCGGGGGGGGCCAACGTCCTGACTTTC.

The J gene is TRBJ2-7, the V gene TRBV29-1; 9 bases line up with TRBD1. In germline, CDR1 is SQVTM, CDR2 ANQGSEA. V was clipped by 3 bases and J by 0 bases; unmatched bases: 6. This CDR3 region has 15 residues. The CDR3 nucleotides read TGCAGCGTTGACAGGGGGACAGGGAGCTCCTACGAGCAGTACTTC. Amino acids: CSVDRGTGSSYEQYF.

The chain has TRBV7-9 and TRBJ1-1, with 7 bases that match TRBD1. The CDR3 length is 14 residues. From germline, CDR1 is SEHNR and CDR2 FQNEAQ (reference sequence). The V and J ends lost 5 bases and 3 bases, in that order; junction bases with no gene match: 6. The CDR3 protein is CASSGLTGDTEAFF. CDR3 coding DNA: TGTGCCAGCAGCGGTTTAACAGGGGACACTGAAGCTTTCTTT.

The chain uses TRBV2 and TRBJ1-1, with a tentative D call TRBD1 (5 bases). Germline V gene sequence: CDR1 SNHLY, CDR2 FYNNEI. This CDR3 spans 13 amino acids. The ends were cut back, 1 base at V and 8 bases at J, with 11 bases in the middle. This chain's CDR3 is CASSEEGRGEAFF. As DNA, the CDR3 is TGTGCCAGCAGTGAAGAGGGAAGGGGCGAAGCTTTCTTT.

The rearrangement uses TRBV18 and TRBJ1-6, with a weak D call TRBD1 (5 bases). Germline V gene lookup returns CDR1 KGHSH and CDR2 LQKENI. The CDR3 is 14 amino acids. Trimming took 3 bases from V and 7 from J, leaving 10 bases between them. The CDR3: CASSPNRQNSPLHF. The CDR3 nucleotides read TGTGCCAGCTCACCCAACCGACAGAATTCACCCCTCCACTTT.

The J gene is TRBJ2-7, the V gene TRBV4-1, with a tentative D call TRBD1 (5 bases). Germline assignment: CDR1 MGHRA and CDR2 YSYEKL. The CDR3 covers 11 residues. The V end lost 4 bases, the J end lost 4 bases, and 5 bases lay between the germline ends. In DNA, the CDR3 is TGCGCCAGCAGCCCAGGGTACGAGCAGTACTTC. Translation gives CASSPGYEQYF.

The chain is built from TRBV5-1 and TRBJ1-2; D not certain. The CDR3 runs 12 residues. Germline loops: CDR1 SGHRS, CDR2 YFSETQ. With 5 bases removed from V and 6 bases from J, the gap between germline ends came to 11 bases. CDR3: CASRTPSNGYTF. The CDR3 coding sequence is TGCGCCAGCAGGACACCTTCGAATGGCTACACCTTC.

V usage is TRBV30 and J usage is TRBJ1-1; 7 nucleotides line up with TRBD1. CDR1 is GTSNPN, CDR2 SVGIG, per germline (reference sequence). The CDR3 is made up of 13 amino acids. The V and J ends lost 1 base and 1 base, in that order; junction bases with no gene match: 0. The CDR3 DNA follows: TGTGCCTGGAGTGAGGGGGCGAACACTGAAGCTTTCTTT. Its translation: CAWSEGANTEAFF.

The J gene is TRBJ2-2, the V gene TRBV7-2; the match to TRBD2 covers 7 bases. The CDR3 is 12 residues long. The V segment lost 11 bases and the J segment 5 bases; nucleotides outside the gene matches: 5. In germline, CDR1 is SGHTA, CDR2 FQGNSA. The chain's CDR3 is CAAGDLTGELFF. For the CDR3, the DNA is TGTGCCGCGGGGGACCTAACCGGGGAGCTGTTTTTT.

This chain joins TRBV7-6 and TRBJ1-1; D not resolved. CDR1 and CDR2 (germline): SGHVS, FNYEAQ. V lost 1 base to trimming and J lost 4 bases, with 7 bases between them. The CDR3 is 13 amino acids. The CDR3 is CASSLGGPTEAFF. The CDR3 DNA reads TGTGCCAGCAGCTTAGGAGGGCCCACTGAAGCTTTCTTT.

This chain joins TRBV5-1 and TRBJ2-7; tentatively, D is TRBD1 (5 bases). The germline V gene has CDR1 SGHRS and CDR2 YFSETQ. This CDR3 region has 12 residues. Trimming stripped 1 base from V and 7 bases from J, with 9 bases between. The CDR3 DNA is TGCGCCAGCAGCTTGACAGGAATTGAGCAGTACTTC. Translation: CASSLTGIEQYF.

The rearrangement links TRBV7-9 to TRBJ2-1; maybe TRBD2 (7 bases). Trimming left V 6 bases short and J 8 bases short, with 20 bases between. Germline assignment: CDR1 SEHNR and CDR2 FQNEAQ (reference sequence). The CDR3 covers 15 residues. The CDR3 spells CASRRAGASGDEQFF. In nucleotides, the CDR3 is TGTGCCAGCAGACGGGCGGGGGCGTCGGGGGATGAGCAGTTCTTC.

The gene calls are TRBV10-3 and TRBJ1-1, with D hard to call. The CDR3 consists of 16 residues. V shed 4 bases and J shed 7 bases, with 22 bases lying between them. Germline lookup yields CDR1 ENHRY and CDR2 SYGVKD. The CDR3 nucleotides read TGTGCCATCAGTGCTGGCGAGGGCCAATCCCCCTTTGAAGCTTTCTTT. Protein: CAISAGEGQSPFEAFF.

V usage is TRBV25-1 and J usage is TRBJ1-1; no clear D. Germline CDR1 MGHDK, CDR2 SYGVNS. V was pared by 7 bases and J by 7 bases, with 10 bases between. CDR3 length: 11 residues. Here the CDR3 reads CASTLTSEAFF. The DNA for the CDR3 is TGTGCCAGCACCCTTACTAGTGAAGCTTTCTTT.